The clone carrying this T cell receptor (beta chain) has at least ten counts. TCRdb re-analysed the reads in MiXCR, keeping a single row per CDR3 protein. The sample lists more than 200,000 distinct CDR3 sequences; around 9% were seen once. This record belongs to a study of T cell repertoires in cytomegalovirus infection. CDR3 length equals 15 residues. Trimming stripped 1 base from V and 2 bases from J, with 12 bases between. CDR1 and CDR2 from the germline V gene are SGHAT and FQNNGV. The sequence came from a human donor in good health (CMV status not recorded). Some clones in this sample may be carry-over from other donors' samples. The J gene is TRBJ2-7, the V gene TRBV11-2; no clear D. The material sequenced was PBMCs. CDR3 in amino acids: CASSLVSGFTYEQYF. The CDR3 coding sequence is TGTGCCAGCAGCTTAGTATCCGGGTTCACCTACGAGCAGTACTTC.